This T cell receptor (beta chain) was sequenced in a study of shared clonotypes between healthy human individuals (TCRdb year 2020). Background for the entire study: Two women and three men aged 18 to 49 years were included in the cohort. For each donor, CD4 naive and CD4 memory were each given three plates, CD8 naive was given two plates, and CD8 memory was given one plate. The study deeply sequenced blood TCR repertoires of five healthy adults to estimate repertoire size and the extent of clonotype sharing between individuals. Different laboratories and diverse techniques were used to prepare libraries and sequence TCR repertoires, to increase sequencing depth and limit assay-specific biases. Leukapheresis yielded between about 0.85 and 9 billion PBMCs per donor. Overall study outcomes, separate from this receptor: Pairwise subsampling indicated that sequencing depth was expected to affect the degree of clonotype sharing among donors. Only blood was sampled, and tissue TCR repertoires likely differ from those in blood. Even with the large sequencing depth, rarefaction of the sorted-subset datasets indicated that sequencing was incomplete. Sharing across a handful of donors was observed for roughly 5.4% of naive CD4, over 3% of naive CD8, 2% to 2.5% of memory CD4, and around 0.42% of memory CD8 clonotypes. Higher generation probabilities were observed for clonotypes shared by all four sorted-subset donors than for non-shared clonotypes. Estimated clonotype richness was generally larger for naive than for memory subsets. Because the study included a small number of donors, the genetic and exposure-history diversity represented was limited.

Healthy HIV-negative adults with no recently reported acute infections or vaccinations were included as donors. All donors were Caucasian adults living in Nashville, Tennessee, USA. Magnetic negative selection was used to enrich CD4+ T cells, after which naive cells were positively selected on CD45RA and the negative fraction became the memory subset. Blood was collected by leukapheresis, and PBMCs were isolated by Ficoll-Histopaque density gradient centrifugation and then cryopreserved in liquid nitrogen vapor phase. Purity and quantity of every magnetically sorted T cell population were checked by analytical flow cytometry. From each sorted fraction, genomic DNA was isolated and quantified by UV absorbance on a Nanodrop 2000c. The CDR3 goes from the cysteine to the phenylalanine over 14 residues. The DNA shown is the 42-base CDR3, in frame from base 1. CDR1 LGHNT and CDR2 FRNRAP were looked up in the germline V gene. Trimming takes 2 bases off V and 11 bases off J; junction bases not matched to a gene: 5.

Turning to this clone: Its antigen is not yet known. No quality values exist for individual bases; no much larger clone is one base distant.

Using the deep immunoSEQ assay, multiplex PCR amplified TCR CDR3 regions from genomic DNA. Genomic DNA extracted from each cell subset was distributed evenly over all wells of several immunoSEQ 96-well plates, and each plate served as one replicate. For sorted subsets, about 210 ng of genomic DNA, equivalent to 25,000 to 35,000 T cell genomes, went into each replicate PCR. The purified libraries were quantified using a Qubit 3.0 fluorometer, sized with a Bioanalyzer 2100, and then quantified again using the KAPA Library Quantification kit. Every immunoSEQ 96-well plate was sequenced on a separate single-read 150-cycle Illumina NextSeq 550 flow cell. The study's own analysis went as follows. Because only junctional sequences without quality scores were contained in the immunoSEQ output, filtering matching that applied to full-length reads could not be performed. Sequences were annotated with PyIR, a Python wrapper for IgBLAST v1.9, using IMGT germline references to assign V/J genes and CDR3. Reads with weak V/J assignments (E-value above 1e-6), missing CDR3, stop codons, out-of-frame junctions, or ambiguous translated residues were removed. V3J clonotypes were defined as sequences sharing an identical inferred V gene, J gene, and CDR3 amino acid sequence. Percentage overlap between repertoires was computed as shared unique clonotypes divided by the size of the smaller repertoire. Three approaches were used to assess repertoire richness: RTK rarefaction, the Chao1 estimator, and Recon v2.1 estimates of unobserved clonotypes. Generation probabilities were computed with OLGA for all TCRbeta clonotypes obtained by the gDNA method from a few donors. TCRdb limited this immuneACCESS table to in-frame rearrangements with V and J called. A share of clones is missing; checked studies link under half to unresolved V genes, and the rest is unexplained. V and J calls and clone size are as listed in that table; D and trimming were resolved from the DNA. For this sample there are some 2,000,000 clones; 90% to 95% appear just once. The ten largest clones take up more than 0.1% of the sample.

The sequence derives from a man younger than 35 in good health. The rearrangement joined TRBV12-5 to TRBJ1-6, and TRBD1 matches 8 of the central bases. Sequenced material: naive CD4+ T cells sorted from blood. The sample's cell subset or site label, decoded: CD45RA+ positively selected. The CDR3: CASGLSGTGTPLHF. The sequence in DNA is TGTGCTAGTGGTTTGAGCGGGACAGGCACACCCCTCCACTTT.